This TCR beta chain was sequenced during a study of T cell responses to AZD1222 COVID-19 vaccine (dated by TCRdb to the early 2020s). For context, the study as a whole: Because spike-specific TCR depth and breadth did not differ between the two schedules, AZD1222 recipients who got a second dose at roughly 4 weeks were pooled with those who got a second dose at roughly 12 weeks. TCR sequencing covered over 230 trial participants: 200 to 220 given two doses of AZD1222 and 26 given two doses of MenACWY control vaccine. Enrollment into the trials was organized by age into subgroups of 18-55, 56-69 and 70-plus years, and those subgroups contained 148, 28 and 57 TCR-sequenced participants, respectively. What the authors observed across the whole study: No day 14 peak-response samples were available, so repertoires were characterized only after the peak T cell response. Only five to seven AZD1222 recipients were SARS-CoV-2 seropositive at baseline, limiting conclusions about previously exposed vaccinees. The 56-69-year group was small, and its depth increase did not reach significance, likely because of low power. Participants were mostly white British, with more females than males. The authors suggested clonal diversity may have been underestimated. The whole spike protein was spanned by vaccine-associated CD4 TCRs, and dominant responses were seen in regions 160-218 and 743-854. Spike-specific TCR breadth and depth rose significantly after two AZD1222 doses compared with day 0 and with MenACWY recipients. Reportedly, close to half of the unique spike-specific TCRs recognized epitopes lying outside the regions that are mutated in the B.1.351 and B.1.1.7 variants.

The sample's time point label, in plain terms: baseline before first vaccination. Vaccinee samples came from UK trials COV001 and COV002, including a single-blind randomized controlled phase 2/3 trial of AZD1222 (ChAdOx1 nCoV-19) in healthy adults. For TCRbeta chain sequencing, PBMC samples from trial participants were taken at day 0 and at day 28 after the second dose. The CDR3 spans 16 residues, from the cysteine through the phenylalanine. The DNA shown is the 48-base CDR3, in frame from base 1. From a lookup of the germline V gene (reference sequence), CDR1 and CDR2 are GTSNPN and SVGIG. At the junction V is shortened by 3 bases and J by 2 bases; bases outside the gene matches: 10. The CDR3 regions of human TCRbeta chains were subjected to immunosequencing. The original methods were these. TCRs in the repertoires were compared against a reference library of SARS-CoV-2-specific TCRs that had been generated with the MIRA antigen-specificity platform. Breadth was defined as the fraction of unique TCRs that were SARS-CoV-2-associated, and depth was defined as the fraction of total T cells that were SARS-CoV-2-associated. Using the MIRA data, every spike-specific TCR was mapped to the spike region that the TCR reacted to and assigned to either a CD4 or a CD8 class. Log10-transformed breadth and depth values were compared by one-way ANOVA with Sidak's multiple comparisons tests. The source is immuneACCESS, and TCRdb retained only in-frame sequences with V and J called. Part of the clones is not carried over; for the studies checked, unresolved V genes explain less than half of this, and the remainder is unexplained. D and trimming were read from the DNA, whereas the V and J calls and clone size are those reported in that table. For this sample there are under 150,000 clones; over 85% appear just once. Together, the top ten hold less than 7% of the sample.

Comment on this clone: No antigen is known for it. Base qualities are not provided; no much larger clone lies one nucleotide away.

The chain joins TRBV30 to TRBJ2-5; the central 9 bases match TRBD2. This specimen consisted of peripheral blood, obtained on day 0 of AZD1222 vaccination. The TCR comes from an adult in good health. The CDR3 is CAWSALGGGVQETQYF. The nucleotide sequence reads TGTGCCTGGAGCGCCCTGGGCGGGGGGGTTCAAGAGACCCAGTACTTC.